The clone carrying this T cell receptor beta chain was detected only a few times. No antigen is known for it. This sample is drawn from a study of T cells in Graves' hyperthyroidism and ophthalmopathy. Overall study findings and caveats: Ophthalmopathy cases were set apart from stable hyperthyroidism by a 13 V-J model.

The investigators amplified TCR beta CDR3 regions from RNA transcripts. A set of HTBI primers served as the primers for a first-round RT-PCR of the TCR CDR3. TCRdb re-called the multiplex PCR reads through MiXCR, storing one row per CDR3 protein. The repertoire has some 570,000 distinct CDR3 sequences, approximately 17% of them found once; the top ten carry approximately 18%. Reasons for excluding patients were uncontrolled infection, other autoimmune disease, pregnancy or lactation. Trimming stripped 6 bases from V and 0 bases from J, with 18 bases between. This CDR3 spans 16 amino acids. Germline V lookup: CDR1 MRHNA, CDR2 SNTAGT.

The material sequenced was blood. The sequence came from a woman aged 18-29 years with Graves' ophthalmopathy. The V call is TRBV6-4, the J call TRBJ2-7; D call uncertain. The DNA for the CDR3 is TGTGCCAGCAGCCCTGACAAGAGCACCCTCTCCTACGAGCAGTACTTC. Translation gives CASSPDKSTLSYEQYF.